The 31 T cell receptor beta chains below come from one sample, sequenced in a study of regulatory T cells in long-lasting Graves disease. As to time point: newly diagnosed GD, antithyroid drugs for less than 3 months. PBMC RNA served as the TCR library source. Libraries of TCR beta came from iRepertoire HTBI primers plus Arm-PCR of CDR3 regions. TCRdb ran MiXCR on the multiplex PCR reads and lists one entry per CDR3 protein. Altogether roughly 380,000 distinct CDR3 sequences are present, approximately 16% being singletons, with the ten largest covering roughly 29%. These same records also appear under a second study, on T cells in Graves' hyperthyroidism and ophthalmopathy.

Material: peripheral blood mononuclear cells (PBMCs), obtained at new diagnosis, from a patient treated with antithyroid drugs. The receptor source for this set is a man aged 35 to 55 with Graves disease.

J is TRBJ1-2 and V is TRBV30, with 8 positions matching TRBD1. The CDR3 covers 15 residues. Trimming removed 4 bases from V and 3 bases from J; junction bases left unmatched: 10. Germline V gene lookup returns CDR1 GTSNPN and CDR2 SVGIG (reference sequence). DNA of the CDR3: TGTGCCTGGAAACGCCCGGACAGGGTGGACTATGGCTACACCTTC. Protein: CAWKRPDRVDYGYTF.

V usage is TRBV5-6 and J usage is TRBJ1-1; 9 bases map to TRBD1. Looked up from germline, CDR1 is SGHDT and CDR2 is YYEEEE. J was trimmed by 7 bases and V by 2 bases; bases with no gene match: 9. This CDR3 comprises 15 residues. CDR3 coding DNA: TGTGCCAGCAGCTTTATGGACAGGGGAAGTTATGAAGCTTTCTTT. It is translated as CASSFMDRGSYEAFF.

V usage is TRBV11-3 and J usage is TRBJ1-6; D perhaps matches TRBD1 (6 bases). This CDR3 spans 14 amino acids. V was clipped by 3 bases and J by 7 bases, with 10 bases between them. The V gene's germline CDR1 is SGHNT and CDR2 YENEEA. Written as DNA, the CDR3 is TGTGCCAGCAGCTTCCGGGACACCAATTCACCCCTCCACTTT. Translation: CASSFRDTNSPLHF.

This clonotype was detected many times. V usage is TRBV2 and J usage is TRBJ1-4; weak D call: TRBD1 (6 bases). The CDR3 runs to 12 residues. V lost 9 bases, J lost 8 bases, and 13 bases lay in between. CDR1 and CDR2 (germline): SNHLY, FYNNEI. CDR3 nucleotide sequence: TGTGCCAGTAAACAGGGAGAGGAAAAACTGTTTTTT. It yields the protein CASKQGEEKLFF.

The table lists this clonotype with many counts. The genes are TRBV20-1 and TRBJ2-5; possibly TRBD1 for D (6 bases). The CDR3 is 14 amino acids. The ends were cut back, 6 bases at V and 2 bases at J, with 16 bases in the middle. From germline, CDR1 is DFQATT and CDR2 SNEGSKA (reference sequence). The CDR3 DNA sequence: TGCAGTGCGACCAAAACAGGGTTGCAAGAGACCCAGTACTTC. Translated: CSATKTGLQETQYF.

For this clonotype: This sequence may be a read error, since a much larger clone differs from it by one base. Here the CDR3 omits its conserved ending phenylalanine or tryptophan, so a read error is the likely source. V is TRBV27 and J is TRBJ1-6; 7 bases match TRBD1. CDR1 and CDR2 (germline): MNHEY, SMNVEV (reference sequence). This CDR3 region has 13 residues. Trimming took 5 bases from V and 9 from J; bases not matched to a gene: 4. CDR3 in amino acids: CASSPTGSSPLHL. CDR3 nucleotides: TGTGCCAGCAGTCCGACAGGGTCTTCACCCCTCCACCTT.

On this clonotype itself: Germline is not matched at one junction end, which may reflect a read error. CDR3 in amino acids: CVSSVKDLGTGELFF. CDR3 nucleotides: TGTGTCAGCAGCGTAAAGGACCTCGGGACCGGGGAGCTGTTTTTT. The chain combines TRBV7-9 with TRBJ2-2; no definite D call. CDR1 and CDR2 (germline): SEHNR, FQNEAQ (reference sequence). This CDR3 has 15 amino acids.

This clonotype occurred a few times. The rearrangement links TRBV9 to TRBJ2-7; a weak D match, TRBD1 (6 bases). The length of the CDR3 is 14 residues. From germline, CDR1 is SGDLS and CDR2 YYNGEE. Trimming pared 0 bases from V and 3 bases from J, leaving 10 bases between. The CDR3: CASSVGGGNYEQYF. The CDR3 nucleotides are TGTGCCAGCAGCGTAGGAGGGGGTAACTACGAGCAGTACTTC.

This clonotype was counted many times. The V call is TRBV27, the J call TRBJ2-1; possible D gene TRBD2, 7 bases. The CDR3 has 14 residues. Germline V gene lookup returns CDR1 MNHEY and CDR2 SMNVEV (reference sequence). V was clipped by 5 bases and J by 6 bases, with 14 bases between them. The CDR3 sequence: CASSRAGAVNEQFF. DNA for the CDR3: TGTGCCAGCAGTAGGGCGGGGGCGGTCAATGAGCAGTTCTTC.

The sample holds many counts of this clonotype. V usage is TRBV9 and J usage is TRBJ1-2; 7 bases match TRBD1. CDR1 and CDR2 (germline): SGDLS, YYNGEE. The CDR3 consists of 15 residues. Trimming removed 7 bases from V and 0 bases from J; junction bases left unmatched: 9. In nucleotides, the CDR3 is TGTGCCAGCGCGGCCTCGGGACAGTCTAACTATGGCTACACCTTC. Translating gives CASAASGQSNYGYTF.

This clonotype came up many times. CDR3 nucleotide sequence: TGTGCCAGCAGTTTGGCCGGGACACGCTCCTACGAGCAGTACTTC. It encodes CASSLAGTRSYEQYF. The genes are TRBV28 and TRBJ2-7; D might be TRBD1 (6 bases). CDR1 and CDR2 (germline): MDHEN, SYDVKM. The germline V and J ends were trimmed by 3 bases and 0 bases, with 12 bases remaining between them. There are 15 residues in the CDR3.

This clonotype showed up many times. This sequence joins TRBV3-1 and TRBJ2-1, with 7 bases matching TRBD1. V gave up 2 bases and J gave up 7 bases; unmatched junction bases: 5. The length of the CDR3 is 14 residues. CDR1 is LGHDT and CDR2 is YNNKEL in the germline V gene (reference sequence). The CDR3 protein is CASSQMPGGNEQFF. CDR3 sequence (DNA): TGTGCCAGCAGCCAAATGCCAGGGGGTAATGAGCAGTTCTTC.

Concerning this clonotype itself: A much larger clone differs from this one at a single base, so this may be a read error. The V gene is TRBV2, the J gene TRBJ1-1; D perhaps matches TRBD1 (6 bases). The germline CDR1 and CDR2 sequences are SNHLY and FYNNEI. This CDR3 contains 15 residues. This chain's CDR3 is CASTSPARGNTEALF. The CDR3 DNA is TGTGCCAGCACCTCCCCCGCAAGGGGGAACACTGAAGCTCTCTTT.

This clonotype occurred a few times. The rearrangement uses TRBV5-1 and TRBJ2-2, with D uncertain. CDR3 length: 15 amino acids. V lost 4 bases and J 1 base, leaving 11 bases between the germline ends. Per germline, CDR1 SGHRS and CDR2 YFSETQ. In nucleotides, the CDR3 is TGCGCCAGCAGCCCCCCCTATCAGAACACCGGGGAGCTGTTTTTT. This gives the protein CASSPPYQNTGELFF.

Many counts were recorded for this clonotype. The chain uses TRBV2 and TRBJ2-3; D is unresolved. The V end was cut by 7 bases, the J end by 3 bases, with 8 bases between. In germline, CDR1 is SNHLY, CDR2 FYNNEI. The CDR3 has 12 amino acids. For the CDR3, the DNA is TGTGCCAGCAACGCTGATACAGATACGCAGTATTTT. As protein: CASNADTDTQYF. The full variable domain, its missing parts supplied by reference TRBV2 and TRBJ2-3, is EPEVTQTPSHQVTQMGQEVILRCVPISNHLYFYWYRQILGQKVEFLVSFYNNEISEKSEIFDDQFSVERPDGSNFTLKIRSTKLEDSAMYFCASNADTDTQYFGPGTRLTVL.

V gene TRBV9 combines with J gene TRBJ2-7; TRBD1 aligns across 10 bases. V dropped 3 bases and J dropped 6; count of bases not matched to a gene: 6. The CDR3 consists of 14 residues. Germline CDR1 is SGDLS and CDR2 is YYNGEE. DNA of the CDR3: TGTGCCAGCAGCGATGGGACAGGGGCTGGCGAGCAGTACTTC. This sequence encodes CASSDGTGAGEQYF.

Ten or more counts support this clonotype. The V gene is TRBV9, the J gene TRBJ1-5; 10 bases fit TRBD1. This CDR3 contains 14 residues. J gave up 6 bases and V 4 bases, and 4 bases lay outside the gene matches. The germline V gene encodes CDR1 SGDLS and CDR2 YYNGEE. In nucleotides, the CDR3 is TGTGCCAGCAGCCGGGACAGGGGATTTCAGCCCCAGCATTTT. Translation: CASSRDRGFQPQHF.

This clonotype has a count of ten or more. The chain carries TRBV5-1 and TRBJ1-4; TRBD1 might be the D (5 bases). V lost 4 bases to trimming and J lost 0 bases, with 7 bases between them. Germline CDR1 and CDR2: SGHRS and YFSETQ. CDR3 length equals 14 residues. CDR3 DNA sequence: TGCGCCAGCAGCACGACAGCAACTAATGAAAAACTGTTTTTT. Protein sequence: CASSTTATNEKLFF.

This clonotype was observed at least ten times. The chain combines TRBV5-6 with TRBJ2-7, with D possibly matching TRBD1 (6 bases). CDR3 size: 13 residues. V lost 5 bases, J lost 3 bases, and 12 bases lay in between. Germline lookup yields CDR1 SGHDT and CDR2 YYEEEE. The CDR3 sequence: CASSYGTNYEQYF. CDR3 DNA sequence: TGTGCCAGCAGTTACGGGACAAACTACGAGCAGTACTTC.

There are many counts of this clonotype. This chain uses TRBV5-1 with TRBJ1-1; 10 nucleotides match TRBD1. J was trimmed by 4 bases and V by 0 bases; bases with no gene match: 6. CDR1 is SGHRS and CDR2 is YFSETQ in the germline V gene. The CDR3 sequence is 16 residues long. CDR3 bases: TGCGCCAGCAGCTTGGTGGGACAGGGGTCGGGCACTGAAGCTTTCTTT. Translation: CASSLVGQGSGTEAFF.

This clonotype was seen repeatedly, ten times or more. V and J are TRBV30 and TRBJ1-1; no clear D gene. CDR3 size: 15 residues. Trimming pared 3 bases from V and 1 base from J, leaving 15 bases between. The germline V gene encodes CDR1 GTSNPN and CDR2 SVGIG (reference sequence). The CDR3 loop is CAWSPKRSPNTEAFF. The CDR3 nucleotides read TGTGCCTGGAGCCCAAAAAGGAGCCCGAACACTGAAGCTTTCTTT.

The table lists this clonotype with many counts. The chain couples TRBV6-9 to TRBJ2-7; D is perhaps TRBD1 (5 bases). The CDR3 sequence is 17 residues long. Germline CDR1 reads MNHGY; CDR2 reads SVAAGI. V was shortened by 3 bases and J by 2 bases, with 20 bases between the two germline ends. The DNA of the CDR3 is TGTGCCAGCAGTTACGCTGCCAGGGCGCGGTCCGCCTACGAGCAGTACTTC. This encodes CASSYAARARSAYEQYF.

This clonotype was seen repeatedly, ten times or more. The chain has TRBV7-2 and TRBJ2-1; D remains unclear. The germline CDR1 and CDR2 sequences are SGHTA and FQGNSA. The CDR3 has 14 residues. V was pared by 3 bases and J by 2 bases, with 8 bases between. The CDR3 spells CASSFRLAYNEQFF. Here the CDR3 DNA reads TGTGCCAGCAGCTTTAGGTTAGCCTACAATGAGCAGTTCTTC.

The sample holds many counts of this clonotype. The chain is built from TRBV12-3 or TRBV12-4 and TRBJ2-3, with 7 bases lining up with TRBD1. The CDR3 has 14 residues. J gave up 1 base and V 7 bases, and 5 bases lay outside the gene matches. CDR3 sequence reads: CASNDRARTDTQYF. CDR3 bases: TGTGCCAGCAATGACAGGGCCCGCACAGATACGCAGTATTTT.

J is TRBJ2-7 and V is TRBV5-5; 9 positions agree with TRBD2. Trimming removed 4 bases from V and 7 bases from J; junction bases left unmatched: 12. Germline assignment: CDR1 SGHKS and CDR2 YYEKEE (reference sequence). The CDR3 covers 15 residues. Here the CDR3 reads CASSTGGGAVLEQYF. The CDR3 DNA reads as TGTGCCAGCAGCACAGGCGGGGGGGCAGTTCTGGAGCAGTACTTC.

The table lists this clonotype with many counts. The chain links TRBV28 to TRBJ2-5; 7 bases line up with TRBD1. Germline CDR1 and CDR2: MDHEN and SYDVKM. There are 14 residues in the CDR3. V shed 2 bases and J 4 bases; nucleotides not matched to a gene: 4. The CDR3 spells CASSLDHRGETQYF. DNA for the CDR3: TGTGCCAGCAGTTTAGACCACAGGGGAGAGACCCAGTACTTC.

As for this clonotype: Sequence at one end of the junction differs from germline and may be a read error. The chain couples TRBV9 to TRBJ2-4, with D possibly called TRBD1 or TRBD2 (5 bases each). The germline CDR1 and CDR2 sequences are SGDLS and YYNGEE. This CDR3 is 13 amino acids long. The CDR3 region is CASSVLGEPEQSF. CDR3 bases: TGTGCCAGCAGCGTTTTAGGGGAGCCTGAGCAGTCCTTC.

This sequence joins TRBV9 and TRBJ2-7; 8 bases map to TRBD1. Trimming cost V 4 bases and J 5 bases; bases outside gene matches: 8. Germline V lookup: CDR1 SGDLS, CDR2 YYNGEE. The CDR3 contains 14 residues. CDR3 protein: CASSPWGQEDEQYF. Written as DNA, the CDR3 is TGTGCCAGCAGCCCATGGGGACAGGAGGACGAGCAGTACTTC.

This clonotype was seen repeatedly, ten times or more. Here the CDR3 reads CASSPRLGANYGYTF. The CDR3 DNA reads as TGTGCCAGCTCACCACGATTAGGAGCTAACTATGGCTACACCTTC. The rearrangement uses TRBV18 and TRBJ1-2; D not resolved. Trimming took 1 base from V and 0 from J, leaving 9 bases between them. Germline lookup yields CDR1 KGHSH and CDR2 LQKENI. CDR3 size: 15 residues.

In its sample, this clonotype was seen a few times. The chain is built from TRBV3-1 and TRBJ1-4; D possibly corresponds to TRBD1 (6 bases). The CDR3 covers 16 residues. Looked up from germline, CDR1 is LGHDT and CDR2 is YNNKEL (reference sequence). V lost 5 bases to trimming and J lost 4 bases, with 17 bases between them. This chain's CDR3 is CASSGGAGALNEKLFF. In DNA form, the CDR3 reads TGTGCCAGCAGCGGAGGAGCAGGGGCCCTTAATGAAAAACTGTTTTTT.

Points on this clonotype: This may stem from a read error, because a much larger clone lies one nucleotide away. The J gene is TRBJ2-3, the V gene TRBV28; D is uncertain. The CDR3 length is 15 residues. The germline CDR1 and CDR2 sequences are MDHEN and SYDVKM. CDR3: CAGSLPNSLTDTQYF. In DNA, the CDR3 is TGTGCCGGCAGTTTGCCCAACTCCCTCACAGATACGCAGTATTTT. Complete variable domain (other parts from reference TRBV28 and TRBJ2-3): DVKVTQSSRYLVKRTGEKVFLECVQDMDHENMFWYRQDPGLGLRLIYFSYDVKMKEKGDIPEGYSVSREKKERFSLILESASTNQTSMYLCAGSLPNSLTDTQYFGPGTRLTVL.